These T cell receptor beta chains were read from a single sample in a study of blood T cell repertoires in COVID-19. Assay used: immunoSEQ multiplex PCR; TCRdb lists only in-frame clones, some missing. The sample lists around 290,000 clones; roughly 89% were seen once. The sample consisted of PBMCs or T cells enriched from blood (not recorded which). All receptors come from a woman in her thirties or forties who had recovered from COVID-19. The CDR3 runs from the conserved cysteine through the conserved F or W. The D gene is left open where the match is weak. Some rows mark clone size as missing; the rest say once, few, many or name a class of expanded clone.

V	size	D	J	CDR3	DNA
TRBV3-1/TRBV3-2	-	-	TRBJ2-1	CASSFAGGTQFF	TGTGCCAGCAGCTTCGCAGGAGGGACGCAGTTCTTC
TRBV10-1	-	TRBD1	TRBJ1-5	CASRGQYSNQPQHF	TGCGCCAGCAGGGGACAGTATAGCAATCAGCCCCAGCATTTT
TRBV7-2	-	TRBD2	TRBJ2-1	CASSQEAGDDEQFF	TGTGCCAGCAGCCAGGAAGCGGGAGACGATGAGCAGTTCTTC
TRBV11-2	-	-	TRBJ2-2	CASSLNLLYTGELFF	TGTGCCAGCAGCCTTAATCTACTGTACACCGGGGAGCTGTTTTTT
TRBV9	once	TRBD1	TRBJ1-2	CASSPGGQGDGYTF	TGTGCCAGCAGCCCTGGGGGACAGGGGGATGGCTACACCTTC
TRBV19	-	-	TRBJ2-5	CASRASDSVLETQYF	TGTGCCAGTAGGGCCTCGGACAGCGTCCTTGAGACCCAGTACTTC
TRBV7-2	-	TRBD2	TRBJ2-7	CASSLSRSGSGYEQYF	TGTGCCAGCAGCTTATCCCGTAGCGGGAGTGGCTACGAGCAGTACTTC
TRBV20-1	-	TRBD2	TRBJ2-5	CSASDARLAGGLGTQYF	TGCAGTGCTAGTGACGCAAGACTAGCGGGGGGGCTTGGGACCCAGTACTTC
TRBV7-2	-	-	TRBJ1-3	CASSPKGDLSGNTIYF	TGTGCCAGCAGCCCGAAGGGGGACCTCTCTGGAAACACCATATATTTT
TRBV6-1	-	-	TRBJ1-2	CASSEAAGADYGYTF	TGTGCCAGCAGTGAAGCGGCGGGGGCTGACTATGGCTACACCTTC
TRBV7-9	-	-	TRBJ1-3	CASSLGGQSSGNTIYF	TGTGCCAGCAGCTTAGGAGGGCAGAGCTCTGGAAACACCATATATTTT
TRBV7-9	few	TRBD1	TRBJ2-2	CASSIHWTGDTGELFF	TGTGCCAGCAGCATTCATTGGACAGGGGACACCGGGGAGCTGTTTTTT
TRBV6-4	once	TRBD2	TRBJ2-2	CASSDLAGAGELFF	TGTGCCAGCAGTGACCTAGCGGGCGCCGGGGAGCTGTTTTTT
TRBV10-3	-	TRBD1	TRBJ2-1	CAISDQGAYSYNEQFF	TGTGCCATCAGTGACCAGGGGGCCTACTCCTACAATGAGCAGTTCTTC
TRBV9	-	TRBD1	TRBJ1-2	CASSSQAGGGNYGYTF	TGTGCCAGCAGCTCGCAAGCAGGGGGCGGTAACTATGGCTACACCTTC
TRBV7-3	-	TRBD1	TRBJ1-2	CASSPRQGRGYTF	TGTGCCAGCAGCCCGCGACAGGGTCGTGGCTACACCTTC
TRBV9	-	TRBD1	TRBJ2-7	CASSGGTGGIGSYEQYF	TGTGCCAGCAGTGGGGGAACAGGGGGAATCGGTTCCTACGAGCAGTACTTC
TRBV7-9	few	-	TRBJ1-1	CASSLGAGNMNTEAFF	TGTGCCAGCAGCTTAGGGGCAGGGAATATGAACACTGAAGCTTTCTTT
TRBV5-6	-	-	TRBJ1-1	CASSLDFFGRSNTEAFF	TGTGCCAGCAGCTTGGATTTCTTTGGCAGGTCGAACACTGAAGCTTTCTTT
TRBV6-5	-	TRBD1	TRBJ1-6	CASSYSNRGEAPLHF	TGTGCCAGCAGTTATTCCAACAGGGGGGAGGCACCCCTCCACTTT
TRBV3-1/TRBV3-2	-	-	TRBJ1-2	CASSQGGRGARGYTF	TGTGCCAGCAGCCAAGGAGGCAGGGGCGCCCGGGGCTACACCTTC
TRBV30	-	TRBD1	TRBJ1-2	CAWTRDRENYGYTF	TGTGCCTGGACCCGGGACAGGGAAAACTATGGCTACACCTTC
TRBV18	-	TRBD2	TRBJ2-3	CASSVNLRGGTDTQYF	TGTGCCAGCTCGGTGAATTTACGGGGGGGCACAGATACGCAGTATTTT
TRBV19	-	-	TRBJ1-5	CASSIQGERPQHF	TGTGCCAGTAGTATACAGGGTGAGCGGCCCCAGCATTTT
TRBV25-1	-	-	TRBJ1-3	CASSDSVRSGNTIYF	TGTGCCAGCAGTGATAGTGTCAGGTCTGGAAACACCATATATTTT
TRBV5-1	-	-	TRBJ1-1	CASSLVGAPNTEAFF	TGCGCCAGCAGCTTGGTAGGGGCACCGAACACTGAAGCTTTCTTT
TRBV12-3/TRBV12-4	-	-	TRBJ1-2	CASSLRGSYTF	TGTGCCAGCAGCCTCCGGGGTAGCTACACCTTC
TRBV4-1	-	TRBD1	TRBJ2-2	CASSRDRRSTGELFF	TGCGCCAGCAGTCGGGACAGGAGATCAACCGGGGAGCTGTTTTTT
TRBV27	-	-	TRBJ2-1	CASSWGRPGLLYNEQFF	TGTGCCAGCAGTTGGGGGCGACCGGGACTATTATACAATGAGCAGTTCTTC
TRBV11-1	-	-	TRBJ1-1	CASKGRLSTEAFF	TGTGCCAGCAAGGGGCGGCTTAGCACTGAAGCTTTCTTT
TRBV7-2	once	-	TRBJ1-5	CASSPSSSNQPQHF	TGTGCCAGCAGCCCTTCTAGTTCCAATCAGCCCCAGCATTTT
TRBV7-3	-	TRBD2	TRBJ2-1	CASSPHLAGDGEQFF	TGTGCCAGCAGCCCACACCTAGCGGGAGACGGTGAGCAGTTCTTC
TRBV21-1	once	-	TRBJ2-7	CASSKEGTGGNEQYF	TGTGCCAGCAGCAAAGAGGGGACAGGGGGGAACGAGCAGTACTTC
TRBV6-5	-	TRBD1	TRBJ1-2	CASSLLGQGTYGYTF	TGTGCCAGCAGTCTTTTAGGACAGGGGACCTATGGCTACACCTTC
TRBV15	-	-	TRBJ2-2	CATSRELTGELFF	TGTGCCACCAGCAGAGAGTTAACCGGGGAGCTGTTTTTT
TRBV3-1/TRBV3-2	-	TRBD1	TRBJ1-6	CASSPRGRHNSPLHF	TGTGCCAGCAGCCCCAGGGGGCGCCATAATTCACCCCTCCACTTT
TRBV30	-	TRBD1	TRBJ1-1	CAWTRPGTFRGTEAFF	TGTGCCTGGACCCGGCCAGGGACCTTCAGGGGGACTGAAGCTTTCTTT
TRBV19	-	-	TRBJ1-2	CASSMWGRGYGYTF	TGTGCCAGTAGTATGTGGGGAAGGGGCTATGGCTACACCTTC
TRBV5-1	-	-	TRBJ2-7	CASSLAGTQASEQYF	TGCGCCAGCAGCTTGGCCGGGACTCAAGCATCCGAGCAGTACTTC
TRBV3-1/TRBV3-2	-	-	TRBJ2-7	CASSQDRGAGEQYF	TGTGCCAGCAGCCAAGATCGGGGGGCAGGCGAGCAGTACTTC
TRBV2	-	-	TRBJ2-1	CASTKGLNPYNEQFF	TGTGCCAGCACCAAGGGACTCAACCCCTACAATGAGCAGTTCTTC
TRBV14	-	TRBD1	TRBJ1-1	CASSQNRGNTEAFF	TGTGCCAGCAGCCAAAACAGGGGAAACACTGAAGCTTTCTTT
TRBV4-3	-	-	TRBJ2-2	CASSQEGGRGPSTGELFF	TGCGCCAGCAGCCAAGAGGGGGGTAGGGGCCCGAGCACCGGGGAGCTGTTTTTT
TRBV10-1	-	-	TRBJ2-3	CASSESGGRFTDTQYF	TGCGCCAGCAGTGAGTCGGGGGGGCGGTTCACAGATACGCAGTATTTT
TRBV12-3/TRBV12-4	-	-	TRBJ1-2	CASSFREVYGYTF	TGTGCCAGCAGTTTCCGGGAAGTCTATGGCTACACCTTC
TRBV7-2	-	-	TRBJ1-1	CASSRRGRDTEAFF	TGTGCCAGCAGCCGCAGGGGTCGGGACACTGAAGCTTTCTTT
TRBV15	-	-	TRBJ2-5	CATSRDRGPQETQYF	TGTGCCACCAGCAGAGACAGGGGACCCCAAGAGACCCAGTACTTC
TRBV7-2	-	-	TRBJ1-1	CASSLWGGPNTEAFF	TGTGCCAGCAGCTTATGGGGGGGCCCGAACACTGAAGCTTTCTTT
TRBV9	-	-	TRBJ1-2	CASSDYRNGYTF	TGTGCCAGCAGCGACTACAGGAACGGCTACACCTTC
TRBV11-3	-	-	TRBJ2-7	CASSFSGSGSYEQYF	TGTGCCAGCAGCTTTTCCGGCAGCGGGTCCTACGAGCAGTACTTC
TRBV7-3	-	TRBD1	TRBJ2-2	CASRPDRGGGELFF	TGTGCCAGCAGGCCTGACAGGGGTGGCGGGGAGCTGTTTTTT
TRBV5-1	-	-	TRBJ2-7	CASSPRGQVTYEQYF	TGCGCCAGCAGCCCCCGAGGGCAGGTAACCTACGAGCAGTACTTC
TRBV5-1	-	TRBD2	TRBJ2-1	CASSLLTSGANNEQFF	TGCGCCAGCAGCTTGTTAACTAGCGGGGCCAACAATGAGCAGTTCTTC
TRBV21-1	-	-	TRBJ1-2	CASPPVLGDRTVTTRGYTF	TGTGCCAGCCCCCCCGTATTGGGAGATCGGACTGTTACGACGAGGGGCTACACCTTC
TRBV25-1	-	-	TRBJ1-1	CASSLRDTEAFF	TGTGCCAGCAGTCTCCGGGACACTGAAGCTTTCTTT